The rows below give T cell receptor beta chains drawn from one sample of a study of early T cells in non-severe SARS-CoV-2 infection. TCRdb re-analysed the 5' RACE reads in MiXCR, keeping a single row per CDR3 protein. The repertoire holds about 99,000 distinct CDR3 sequences, approximately 16% seen once, with about 1.3% in the top ten. Sequencing was performed on whole blood. These receptors were collected from an adult who was a healthcare worker with PCR-confirmed SARS-CoV-2 infection or an uninfected control (not recorded which). Both conserved end residues are part of each CDR3. Each record gives: J gene, V gene, D gene, clone size, CDR3 DNA, CDR3 protein. D genes are given only for firm matches. Not every row has a clone size; where given, it reads once, few, many or a size class.

j_call: TRBJ1-4
v_call: TRBV7-9
d_call: TRBD1
clone_size: -
cdr3_nt: TGTGCCAGCAGCACCCGGACAGGGGGCCGGTCTAATGAAAAACTGTTTTTT
cdr3_aa: CASSTRTGGRSNEKLFF

j_call: TRBJ1-3
v_call: TRBV5-1
d_call: -
clone_size: -
cdr3_nt: TGCGCCAGCAGCTTGGGCGGGCAGAGCTCTGGAAACACCATATATTTT
cdr3_aa: CASSLGGQSSGNTIYF

j_call: TRBJ2-7
v_call: TRBV5-1
d_call: -
clone_size: few
cdr3_nt: TGCGCCAGCAGCTTTCGGGAGTCCTACGAGCAGTACTTC
cdr3_aa: CASSFRESYEQYF

j_call: TRBJ1-5
v_call: TRBV6-1
d_call: -
clone_size: few
cdr3_nt: TGTGCCAGCAGTGAATGGGTCTATAGCAATCAGCCCCAGCATTTT
cdr3_aa: CASSEWVYSNQPQHF

j_call: TRBJ2-1
v_call: TRBV6-1
d_call: -
clone_size: -
cdr3_nt: TGTGCCAGCAGTGAAGGCCAGGGAAGTTACAATGAGCAGTTCTTC
cdr3_aa: CASSEGQGSYNEQFF

j_call: TRBJ1-5
v_call: TRBV9
d_call: -
clone_size: many
cdr3_nt: TGTGCCAGCAGCGTAGGGGGCTATAGCAATCAGCCCCAGCATTTT
cdr3_aa: CASSVGGYSNQPQHF

j_call: TRBJ2-1
v_call: TRBV6-2/TRBV6-3
d_call: -
clone_size: few
cdr3_nt: TGTGCCAGCAGTTACCCTTCCTACAATGAGCAGTTCTTC
cdr3_aa: CASSYPSYNEQFF

j_call: TRBJ1-1
v_call: TRBV20-1
d_call: TRBD1
clone_size: -
cdr3_nt: TGCAGTGCGGGACAGGGGCCTACTGAGGCTGAAGCTTTCTTT
cdr3_aa: CSAGQGPTEAEAFF

j_call: TRBJ2-5
v_call: TRBV20-1
d_call: TRBD2
clone_size: -
cdr3_nt: TGCAGTGCCCGACTAGCGGGGAATCCGCGGGGGACCCAGTACTTC
cdr3_aa: CSARLAGNPRGTQYF

j_call: TRBJ2-2
v_call: TRBV5-1
d_call: -
clone_size: few
cdr3_nt: TGCGCCAGCCGACGGTTTATAGCGAACACCGGGGAGCTGTTTTTT
cdr3_aa: CASRRFIANTGELFF

j_call: TRBJ2-1
v_call: TRBV11-2
d_call: -
clone_size: -
cdr3_nt: TGTGCCAGCAGCCGACCCCCGCAGGAGCAGTTCTTC
cdr3_aa: CASSRPPQEQFF

j_call: TRBJ1-2
v_call: TRBV20-1
d_call: TRBD1
clone_size: many
cdr3_nt: TGCAGTGCTCCGGGACAGATGCGAAACTATGGCTACACCTTC
cdr3_aa: CSAPGQMRNYGYTF

j_call: TRBJ1-2
v_call: TRBV30
d_call: TRBD1
clone_size: -
cdr3_nt: TGTGCCTGGAAAATTATGGGACAGGGAGTGAGTGGCTACACCTTC
cdr3_aa: CAWKIMGQGVSGYTF

j_call: TRBJ1-1
v_call: TRBV18
d_call: -
clone_size: few
cdr3_nt: TGTGCCAGCTCGCAGGTCAAGGAGTCCGAAGCTTTCTTT
cdr3_aa: CASSQVKESEAFF

j_call: TRBJ2-3
v_call: TRBV2
d_call: -
clone_size: -
cdr3_nt: TGTGCCAGCAGTGAAGGGTTGGATACGCAGTATTTT
cdr3_aa: CASSEGLDTQYF

j_call: TRBJ2-2
v_call: TRBV11-2
d_call: -
clone_size: many
cdr3_nt: TGTGCCAGAGGGGGAGCGAACACCGGGGAGCTGTTTTTT
cdr3_aa: CARGGANTGELFF

j_call: TRBJ2-1
v_call: TRBV6-6
d_call: -
clone_size: many
cdr3_nt: TGTGCCAGCAGTTACCGAACGGGGCTCACCTACAATGAGCAGTTCTTC
cdr3_aa: CASSYRTGLTYNEQFF

j_call: TRBJ2-2
v_call: TRBV25-1
d_call: -
clone_size: -
cdr3_nt: TGTGCCAGCAGTGAATATTCAGGCGGGACGAACACCGGGGAGCTGTTTTTT
cdr3_aa: CASSEYSGGTNTGELFF

j_call: TRBJ1-5
v_call: TRBV18
d_call: -
clone_size: few
cdr3_nt: TGTGCCAGCTCCCCGGGACTTTCCAGCCAGCCCCAGCATTTT
cdr3_aa: CASSPGLSSQPQHF

j_call: TRBJ2-7
v_call: TRBV29-1
d_call: TRBD1
clone_size: -
cdr3_nt: TGCAGCGTTGAAGATCATGGCAGGGGGCGAGACGAGCAGTACTTC
cdr3_aa: CSVEDHGRGRDEQYF

j_call: TRBJ1-2
v_call: TRBV12-3/TRBV12-4
d_call: TRBD1
clone_size: -
cdr3_nt: TGTGCCAGCCGACAGACGGAACAGGGGATAATTCTAGCTAACTATGGCTACACCTTC
cdr3_aa: CASRQTEQGIILANYGYTF

j_call: TRBJ2-5
v_call: TRBV11-2
d_call: -
clone_size: many
cdr3_nt: TGTGCCAGCAGCTTTAGTCGGGGAACTAACCAAGAGACCCAGTACTTC
cdr3_aa: CASSFSRGTNQETQYF

j_call: TRBJ1-4
v_call: TRBV6-2/TRBV6-3
d_call: -
clone_size: many
cdr3_nt: TGTGCCAGCAGCCGCCGTCGGGCAACTAATGAAAAACTGTTTTTT
cdr3_aa: CASSRRRATNEKLFF

j_call: TRBJ2-3
v_call: TRBV6-2/TRBV6-3
d_call: -
clone_size: few
cdr3_nt: TGTGCCAGCAGTTACCAAGACCTCGATACGCAGTATTTT
cdr3_aa: CASSYQDLDTQYF

j_call: TRBJ2-1
v_call: TRBV12-3/TRBV12-4
d_call: -
clone_size: few
cdr3_nt: TGTGCCAGCAGTTTAGGGGCGGCCTCCTACAATGAGCAGTTCTTC
cdr3_aa: CASSLGAASYNEQFF

j_call: TRBJ2-2
v_call: TRBV12-3/TRBV12-4
d_call: TRBD2
clone_size: -
cdr3_nt: TGTGCCAGCAGTCCTAGCGGGAGGGCCGACGGGGAGCTGTTTTTT
cdr3_aa: CASSPSGRADGELFF

j_call: TRBJ2-1
v_call: TRBV19
d_call: TRBD1
clone_size: few
cdr3_nt: TGTGCCAGTAGTTCACCGGGACAGGGGATTGGGAATGAGCAGTTCTTC
cdr3_aa: CASSSPGQGIGNEQFF

j_call: TRBJ2-7
v_call: TRBV6-5
d_call: -
clone_size: -
cdr3_nt: TGTGCCAGCAGTTCTCCCCGCGGAGGGTCCTACGAGCAGTACTTC
cdr3_aa: CASSSPRGGSYEQYF

j_call: TRBJ2-7
v_call: TRBV29-1
d_call: -
clone_size: -
cdr3_nt: TGCAGCGCCTTCACCCGAATATCCGAGCAGTACTTC
cdr3_aa: CSAFTRISEQYF

j_call: TRBJ1-6
v_call: TRBV19
d_call: -
clone_size: few
cdr3_nt: TGTGCCAGTAGTATCGAGTCTGGGCCGGGGACAATCTTACTTTCACCCCTCCACTTT
cdr3_aa: CASSIESGPGTILLSPLHF

j_call: TRBJ1-2
v_call: TRBV11-2
d_call: -
clone_size: -
cdr3_nt: TGTGCCAGCAGCTTTCAAAGCGCCTATGGCTACACCTTC
cdr3_aa: CASSFQSAYGYTF

j_call: TRBJ2-7
v_call: TRBV29-1
d_call: TRBD1
clone_size: many
cdr3_nt: TGCAGCGGCACAGGGGATCAGTCCTACGAGCAGTACTTC
cdr3_aa: CSGTGDQSYEQYF

j_call: TRBJ1-1
v_call: TRBV5-5
d_call: TRBD1
clone_size: few
cdr3_nt: TGTGCCAGCAGCTTGGAACCAGGGGGATACACTGAAGCTTTCTTT
cdr3_aa: CASSLEPGGYTEAFF

j_call: TRBJ1-5
v_call: TRBV6-2/TRBV6-3
d_call: -
clone_size: -
cdr3_nt: TGTGCCAGCAGCCAGGACAATCGGTATCCCCAGCATTTT
cdr3_aa: CASSQDNRYPQHF

j_call: TRBJ2-2
v_call: TRBV7-6
d_call: TRBD1
clone_size: many
cdr3_nt: TGTGCCAGCAGCGCCGGGACAGGGGCAACCGGGGAGCTGTTTTTT
cdr3_aa: CASSAGTGATGELFF

j_call: TRBJ2-7
v_call: TRBV28
d_call: -
clone_size: few
cdr3_nt: TGTGCCAGCCGTCCGGGGGAGGACCACGAGCAGTACTTC
cdr3_aa: CASRPGEDHEQYF

j_call: TRBJ2-1
v_call: TRBV7-9
d_call: -
clone_size: -
cdr3_nt: TGTGCCAGCAGAGACGACGGGACCAATGAGCAGTTCTTC
cdr3_aa: CASRDDGTNEQFF

j_call: TRBJ1-1
v_call: TRBV11-2
d_call: TRBD1
clone_size: few
cdr3_nt: TGTGCCAGCAGCTCGGGACAGCTAATGAACACTGAAGCTTTCTTT
cdr3_aa: CASSSGQLMNTEAFF

j_call: TRBJ2-5
v_call: TRBV20-1
d_call: -
clone_size: -
cdr3_nt: TGCAGTGCTACCTCAGAGGTGGGGGAGACCCAGTACTTC
cdr3_aa: CSATSEVGETQYF

j_call: TRBJ2-4
v_call: TRBV5-4
d_call: -
clone_size: -
cdr3_nt: TGTGCCAGTGCTTGGAGGGAACAAAACATTCAGTACTTC
cdr3_aa: CASAWREQNIQYF

j_call: TRBJ2-1
v_call: TRBV10-2
d_call: -
clone_size: -
cdr3_nt: TGCGCCAGCTCCGGAACTGCGGCGGGAAGGGTACTCTACAATGAGCAGTTCTTC
cdr3_aa: CASSGTAAGRVLYNEQFF

j_call: TRBJ2-6
v_call: TRBV28
d_call: -
clone_size: -
cdr3_nt: TGTGCCAGCAGATTAGATGGGCCTTACTCTGGGGCCAACGTCCTGACTTTC
cdr3_aa: CASRLDGPYSGANVLTF

j_call: TRBJ2-3
v_call: TRBV6-5
d_call: -
clone_size: many
cdr3_nt: TGTGCCAGCAGTTACAAGGAAACGCAGTATTTT
cdr3_aa: CASSYKETQYF

j_call: TRBJ2-5
v_call: TRBV7-9
d_call: TRBD2
clone_size: -
cdr3_nt: TGTGCCAGCAGCTTAGCGCGAGGAGGGGCAGCGGCTAGCGGGGGCCCACAAGAGACCCAGTACTTC
cdr3_aa: CASSLARGGAAASGGPQETQYF

j_call: TRBJ2-3
v_call: TRBV5-1
d_call: TRBD2
clone_size: -
cdr3_nt: TGCGCCAGCAGATCTCTAGCGGCAGACACAGATACGCAGTATTTT
cdr3_aa: CASRSLAADTDTQYF

j_call: TRBJ1-5
v_call: TRBV20-1
d_call: -
clone_size: few
cdr3_nt: TGCAGTGCGGGGACCTTTGATCAGCCCCAGCATTTT
cdr3_aa: CSAGTFDQPQHF

j_call: TRBJ2-7
v_call: TRBV12-3/TRBV12-4
d_call: TRBD2
clone_size: -
cdr3_nt: TGTGCCAGCAAACCCGGGACTAGCGACCCCGAGCAGTACTTC
cdr3_aa: CASKPGTSDPEQYF

j_call: TRBJ1-5
v_call: TRBV20-1
d_call: -
clone_size: -
cdr3_nt: TGCAGTGCGGCTCAACCAGGCGCCGGCTTTGATGGGCCCCAGCATTTT
cdr3_aa: CSAAQPGAGFDGPQHF

j_call: TRBJ1-1
v_call: TRBV12-3/TRBV12-4
d_call: TRBD1
clone_size: many
cdr3_nt: TGTGCCAGCAGTTCTACAGGGGTAGCTTTCTTT
cdr3_aa: CASSSTGVAFF

j_call: TRBJ2-1
v_call: TRBV5-1
d_call: -
clone_size: few
cdr3_nt: TGCGCCAGCAGCTTGGAACCGGGTTACAATGAGCAGTTCTTC
cdr3_aa: CASSLEPGYNEQFF

j_call: TRBJ1-4
v_call: TRBV7-9
d_call: TRBD1
clone_size: many
cdr3_nt: TGTGCCAGCAGCTTGAGCAGGGGGGCAACTAATGAAAAACTGTTTTTT
cdr3_aa: CASSLSRGATNEKLFF

j_call: TRBJ2-3
v_call: TRBV14
d_call: TRBD2
clone_size: few
cdr3_nt: TGTGCCAGCAGCCAATGGAGCGGGGGCACAGATACGCAGTATTTT
cdr3_aa: CASSQWSGGTDTQYF

j_call: TRBJ2-2
v_call: TRBV27
d_call: -
clone_size: few
cdr3_nt: TGTGCCAGCAGTATCAACACCGGGGAGCTGTTTTTT
cdr3_aa: CASSINTGELFF

j_call: TRBJ1-1
v_call: TRBV2
d_call: TRBD1
clone_size: few
cdr3_nt: TGTGCCAGCAGTGAGGGGACAGGGGTGAAGGCGTGGACTGAAGCTTTCTTT
cdr3_aa: CASSEGTGVKAWTEAFF

j_call: TRBJ2-5
v_call: TRBV20-1
d_call: -
clone_size: many
cdr3_nt: TGCAGTGCTAGAGTTCACCGTGCGGTAGCATGGGAGACCCAGTACTTC
cdr3_aa: CSARVHRAVAWETQYF

j_call: TRBJ1-4
v_call: TRBV5-6
d_call: -
clone_size: -
cdr3_nt: TGTGCCAGCAGCTTGGACACCCGGGAAAAACTGTTTTTT
cdr3_aa: CASSLDTREKLFF

j_call: TRBJ2-5
v_call: TRBV7-6
d_call: -
clone_size: few
cdr3_nt: TGTGCCAGCAGCTTATTTCTTGTAGAGACCCAGTACTTC
cdr3_aa: CASSLFLVETQYF